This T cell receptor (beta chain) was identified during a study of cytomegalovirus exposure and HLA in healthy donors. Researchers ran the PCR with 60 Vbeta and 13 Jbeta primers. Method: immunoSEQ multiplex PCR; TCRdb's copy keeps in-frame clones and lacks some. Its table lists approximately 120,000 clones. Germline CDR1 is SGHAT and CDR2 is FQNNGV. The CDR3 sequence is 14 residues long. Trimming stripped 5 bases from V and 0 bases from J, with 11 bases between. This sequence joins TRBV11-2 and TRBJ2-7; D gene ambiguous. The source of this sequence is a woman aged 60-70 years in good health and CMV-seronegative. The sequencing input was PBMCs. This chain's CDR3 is CASSADIFSYEQYF. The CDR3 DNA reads TGTGCCAGCAGCGCAGACATATTCTCCTACGAGCAGTACTTC. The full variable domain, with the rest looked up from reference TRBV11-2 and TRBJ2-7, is EAGVAQSPRYKIIEKRQSVAFWCNPISGHATLYWYQQILGQGPKLLIQFQNNGVVDDSQLPKDRFSAERLKGVDSTLKIQPAKLEDSAVYLCASSADIFSYEQYFGPGTRLTVT.